The following is a TCR beta chain sequence with its context. There are many counts of this clonotype. The antigen this receptor binds is unknown. No base quality information exists; no much larger clone differs at one position. The TCR beta CDR3 regions were amplified from RNA transcripts. The TCR CDR3 was subjected to a first round of RT-PCR using the HTBI primer set and the Qiagen OneStep RT-PCR kit. Libraries were constructed in a second round of multiplex PCR, after which size selection and purification were performed. Paired-end sequencing of the libraries was performed with 100 bp reads on an Illumina HiSeq2000. In the source study's methods: Raw data were processed with SOAPnuke, discarding reads with adapters, uncalled bases, mean Phred below 15, or no exact constant-primer or identifier match. High-quality paired reads were merged using COPE v1.2.5, and each unique nucleotide sequence was defined as a clonotype. MiTCR v1.1 was used to align the clonotypes against IMGT TRBV, TRBD and TRBJ reference segments. The analysis was restricted to V-J combinations with a frequency above 0.0001, which together covered 99% to 99.2% of the repertoires. A TCS score was defined as the ratio of F50 (clonal expansion) to E x V (chaos), with BLOSUM62-based TCRdist applied between CDR3 peptides within each V-J. Welch's t-statistics and random forest reduced roughly 530 V-J features to roughly 13, which were used in a naive Bayes classifier (R e1071). TCRdb cleaned the public reads at Q25 with fastp, built clones with MiXCR and kept in-frame beta chains. Each CDR3 protein gets just one entry, which takes the most common genes and DNA from the rows behind it. TCRdb's processing, not the authors' own work, is the source of the V and J calls. Counted in this sample were around 500,000 distinct CDR3 sequences; roughly 16% of them appeared once. Around 32% of the sample belongs to the ten largest clones.

Ophthalmopathy patients had moderately to severely active disease, with a Clinical Activity Score of 3 or more, a NOSPECS grade of 4 or more, and a disease duration of less than 3 months. The study excluded patients with uncontrolled infections, other autoimmune diseases, pregnancy or lactation. Diagnoses were established on the basis of clinical symptoms, serum thyroxine and TRAb, thyroid ultrasound, and orbital computed tomography. PBMCs were separated from roughly 10 ml of fresh peripheral blood using Ficoll-Paque density gradient centrifugation. Total RNA was extracted using Trizol reagent, and RNA quality was assessed on an Agilent 2100 Bioanalyzer. From cysteine to phenylalanine, the CDR3 is 14 amino acids long. The sequence is cut down to CDR3 DNA, 42 bases in frame from base 1. From V the trimming removes 2 bases and from J it removes 9 bases, while the gene matches leave 4 bases of the junction unaccounted for. CDR1 is given as MDHEN and CDR2 as SYDVKM, both from the germline V gene.

This record comes from a study of T cells in Graves' hyperthyroidism and ophthalmopathy (dated by TCRdb to the late 2010s). With respect to the entire study: Peripheral blood samples were taken at initial diagnosis, before any treatment was given. For training and testing, the roughly 100 patients in the discovery cohort were randomly divided in a 7:3 ratio. To identify TCR V-J signatures that set the groups apart, the researchers used a discovery cohort of approximately 98 patients, made up of around 42 with Graves' ophthalmopathy and approximately 57 with stable Graves' hyperthyroidism. Whether ophthalmopathy could be predicted prospectively was tested in an independent validation cohort made up of 18 to 20 hyperthyroidism patients plus 17 patients who later progressed to ophthalmopathy. Once sampling was done, hyperthyroidism patients were given methimazole at a starting dose of 30 mg daily, whereas ophthalmopathy patients were given high-dose intravenous methylprednisolone. The paper reports TCR Vbeta CDR3 sequencing of some 140 peripheral blood samples: 40 or so ophthalmopathy, under 85 hyperthyroidism and approximately 17 progressor patients. Thyroid tissue and blood T-cell repertoires from six Graves' hyperthyroidism patients were also compared in the study.

General conclusions and limits of the study: No statistical method was used to fix the sample size in advance, and group allocation was not hidden from the investigators. During validation, the model predicted progression to ophthalmopathy a median of approximately 6 months ahead of onset, with almost 71% sensitivity and roughly 75% specificity. Ophthalmopathy was separated from stable hyperthyroidism by a 13 V-J signature model, with 85% to 90% sensitivity and 81% to 82% specificity obtained in cross-validation and 80%/75% obtained in testing. Most expanded thyroid clonotypes (frequency above 0.001) were also detected in blood, suggesting blood repertoires may reflect thyroid immune responses.

This chain is built from TRBV28 and TRBJ2-1, with TRBD2 matching 10 junction bases. Input material: blood. The source is a woman in her 30s with Graves' ophthalmopathy. The DNA sequence is TGTGCCAGCAGTTTACTAGCGGGAGCTCGTGAGCAGTTCTTC. Its protein reads: CASSLLAGAREQFF. With all but the CDR3 taken from the reference TRBV28 and TRBJ2-1 genes, the full variable domain is: DVKVTQSSRYLVKRTGEKVFLECVQDMDHENMFWYRQDPGLGLRLIYFSYDVKMKEKGDIPEGYSVSREKKERFSLILESASTNQTSMYLCASSLLAGAREQFFGPGTRLTVL.